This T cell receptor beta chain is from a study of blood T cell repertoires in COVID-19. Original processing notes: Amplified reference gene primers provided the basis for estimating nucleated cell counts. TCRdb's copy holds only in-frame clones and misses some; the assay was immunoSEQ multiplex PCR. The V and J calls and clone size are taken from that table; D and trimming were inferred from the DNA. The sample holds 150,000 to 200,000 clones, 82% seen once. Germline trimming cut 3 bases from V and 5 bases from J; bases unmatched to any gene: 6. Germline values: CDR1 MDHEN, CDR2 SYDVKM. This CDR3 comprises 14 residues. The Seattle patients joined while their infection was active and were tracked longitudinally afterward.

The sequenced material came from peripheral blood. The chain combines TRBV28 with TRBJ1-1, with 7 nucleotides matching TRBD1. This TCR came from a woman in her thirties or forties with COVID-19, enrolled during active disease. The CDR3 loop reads CASSFEGAGTEAFF. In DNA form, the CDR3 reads TGTGCCAGCAGTTTCGAGGGGGCTGGGACTGAAGCTTTCTTT. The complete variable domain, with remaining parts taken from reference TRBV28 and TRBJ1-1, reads DVKVTQSSRYLVKRTGEKVFLECVQDMDHENMFWYRQDPGLGLRLIYFSYDVKMKEKGDIPEGYSVSREKKERFSLILESASTNQTSMYLCASSFEGAGTEAFFGQGTRLTVV.